This T cell receptor beta chain was captured by sequencing in a study of cytomegalovirus exposure and HLA in healthy donors. General study points: Most TCR sequences showed up rarely, but some public TCRs showed up in many donors. The tendency of first-cohort TCR clusters to co-occur in the 120 or so validation repertoires emerged from a later analysis.

Assay: immunoSEQ multiplex PCR; the TCRdb copy retains only in-frame clones and omits some. In the table there are 120,000 or so clones, about 84% of which are singletons. This clone was counted a few times. Its target is unknown. The CDR3 sequence is 12 residues long. Trimming shortened V by 4 bases and J by 5 bases, and 8 bases separated the two germline ends. Germline V gene sequence: CDR1 MNHEY, CDR2 SVGAGI. Sequencing used PBMCs. The receptor was derived from a woman aged 30 to 39 in good health and CMV-seronegative. The chain employs TRBV6-5 and TRBJ1-1; tentative D call: TRBD1 (5 bases). The CDR3 nucleotides read TGTGCCAGCAGTTTTCCAGGGACTGAAGCTTTCTTT. Amino acid sequence: CASSFPGTEAFF.